This T cell receptor (beta chain) was obtained from a study of T-cell memory formation after mild COVID-19. The germline V and J ends were trimmed by 1 base and 9 bases, with 7 bases remaining between them. The germline gives CDR1 MGHDK, CDR2 SYGVNS. There are 12 residues in the CDR3. Using its own MiXCR run on the 5' RACE reads, TCRdb lists one record per CDR3 protein. The profile shows 250,000 to 350,000 distinct CDR3 sequences, about 16% of them singletons. The sequenced sample was PBMCs or a T cell subset sorted from them (not recorded which). This TCR was recovered from a man aged 18 to 29 who had mild COVID-19 (a few samples of this study predate the infection). Cell type and time point are not known. V gene TRBV25-1 combines with J gene TRBJ2-1; tentative D call: TRBD2 (5 bases). CDR3 nucleotides: TGTGCCAGCAGTGAATGGGCGGGTGAGCAGTTCTTC. Protein: CASSEWAGEQFF.